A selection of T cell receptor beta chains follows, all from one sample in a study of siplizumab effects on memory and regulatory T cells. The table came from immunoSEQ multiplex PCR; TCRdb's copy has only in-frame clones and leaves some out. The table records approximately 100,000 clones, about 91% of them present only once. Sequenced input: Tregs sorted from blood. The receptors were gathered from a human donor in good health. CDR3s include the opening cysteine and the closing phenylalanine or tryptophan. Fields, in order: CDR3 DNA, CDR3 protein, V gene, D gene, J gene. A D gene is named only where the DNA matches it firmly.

TGTGCCAGCAGCACGACAGGGTTCGATGGCTACACCTTC,CASSTTGFDGYTF,TRBV6-6,TRBD1,TRBJ1-2
TGTGCCACCAGCAACCAAGAGACCCAGTACTTC,CATSNQETQYF,TRBV15,-,TRBJ2-5
TGCGCCAGCAGCTTGGGCTTGGCAGTAAAGTCCTATGGCTACACCTTC,CASSLGLAVKSYGYTF,TRBV5-1,-,TRBJ1-2
TGCGCCAGCAGCTTGAATGGACAGGGGACCGATCAGCCCCAGCATTTT,CASSLNGQGTDQPQHF,TRBV5-1,TRBD1,TRBJ1-5
TGTGCCAGTAGTACTCTAGCGGGAACCTCCTACGAGCAGTACTTC,CASSTLAGTSYEQYF,TRBV19,TRBD2,TRBJ2-7
TGTGCCAGCAGGCCTGTGGGGGGGTTTCAGCCCCAGCATTTT,CASRPVGGFQPQHF,TRBV28,-,TRBJ1-5
TGTGCCAGCTCAGCACGGGGGACAGGGCAAGGCTACACCTTC,CASSARGTGQGYTF,TRBV18,TRBD1,TRBJ1-2
TGTGCCAGCAGCTTTGGTTGGGGAGTGGAGCCCCAGCATTTT,CASSFGWGVEPQHF,TRBV5-4,-,TRBJ1-5
TGTGCCAGCAGCCAAGGGGGAAGAGCCGTTGACACCGGGGAGCTGTTTTTT,CASSQGGRAVDTGELFF,TRBV4-2,-,TRBJ2-2
TGTGCCAGCTCACCGGGCAGTAGCACAGATACGCAGTATTTT,CASSPGSSTDTQYF,TRBV18,-,TRBJ2-3
TGTGCCAGCAGTCGACCGGCCCGGCCGGGTGAGCAGTTCTTC,CASSRPARPGEQFF,TRBV27,-,TRBJ2-1
TGTGCCAGCAGCTTAGGTGGTTTTGGGAACACTGAAGCTTTCTTT,CASSLGGFGNTEAFF,TRBV13,-,TRBJ1-1
TGTGCCAGCAGCTTGTTTTGGAGTGAGCAGTTCTTC,CASSLFWSEQFF,TRBV5-6,-,TRBJ2-1
TGTGCCAGTATCCCCTTAGGGGCAGGGGGTTCCACTGAAGCTTTCTTT,CASIPLGAGGSTEAFF,TRBV19,TRBD1,TRBJ1-1
TGTGCCAGCAGCACGCCGAGGGTTGGTAGCGGGAGGCCCTCCTACAATGAGCAGTTCTTC,CASSTPRVGSGRPSYNEQFF,TRBV9,TRBD2,TRBJ2-1
TGTGCCAGCAGCTTAGATTTTTTGGGAATAGCCAAAAACATTCAGTACTTC,CASSLDFLGIAKNIQYF,TRBV7-2,-,TRBJ2-4
TGTGCCAGCAGTCCGCTGGACAGGGTCACTGAAGCTTTCTTT,CASSPLDRVTEAFF,TRBV6-5,TRBD1,TRBJ1-1
TGTGCCAGCATCGAATGGGGTGCCACTGAAGCTTTCTTT,CASIEWGATEAFF,TRBV6-1,-,TRBJ1-1
TGTGCCAGCAGCCAAGACTTATTCTATGAGCAGTTCTTC,CASSQDLFYEQFF,TRBV14,-,TRBJ2-1
TGCGCCAGCAGACGTACTCCCGCCGGACAGGGGACGGGGGAGCAGTACTTC,CASRRTPAGQGTGEQYF,TRBV5-1,TRBD1,TRBJ2-7
TGTGCCAGCAGCGAAACAGGAGGCGGGTGGGCAGATACGCAGTATTTT,CASSETGGGWADTQYF,TRBV7-3,-,TRBJ2-3
TGTGCCAGTAGTATAGAACAGGGGTCGGCCTATGGCTACACCTTC,CASSIEQGSAYGYTF,TRBV19,TRBD1,TRBJ1-2
TGTGCCAGCAGTAGCGGGAGTACGTACAATGAGCAGTTCTTC,CASSSGSTYNEQFF,TRBV6-1,TRBD2,TRBJ2-1
TGTGCCAGCAGCCAAGGTACAGCAGACACTGAAGCTTTCTTT,CASSQGTADTEAFF,TRBV5-4,-,TRBJ1-1
TGTGCCAGCAATGAAGCGGGGGTGAGCACAGATACGCAGTATTTT,CASNEAGVSTDTQYF,TRBV28,TRBD2,TRBJ2-3
TGTGCCAGCAGCCATTTGACGACAGGGCGCGACGAGCAGTACTTC,CASSHLTTGRDEQYF,TRBV14,TRBD1,TRBJ2-7
TGTGCCAGCAGCTTAGTGATCCGGGAGACCCAGTACTTC,CASSLVIRETQYF,TRBV11-2,-,TRBJ2-5
TGTGCCAGCAGTTTACAGGGGGTTAAGGGCGGGGAGCTGTTTTTT,CASSLQGVKGGELFF,TRBV27,TRBD1,TRBJ2-2
TGTGCCAGCCTAATTGGCCCGGGCACAGATACGCAGTATTTT,CASLIGPGTDTQYF,TRBV7-6,-,TRBJ2-3